One and the same sample provided the 9 T cell receptor beta chains below, sequenced in a study of beta chain features in type 1 diabetes. Study-wide points: Within each of all four CD4+ subsets, Type 1 diabetes patients had TCRB CDR3s that were moderately but significantly shorter.

The antigens for these receptors are not known. The entirety of the isolated RNA underwent reverse transcription, so expressed TCRB transcripts were sequenced. TCRdb's table, derived via immunoSEQ multiplex PCR, lists solely in-frame clones and lacks some. The sample has 120,000 to 150,000 clones; about 13% are singletons. The sample was central memory CD4+ T cells from blood. All receptors come from a man between 18 and 35 years old with type 1 diabetes.

This clone was observed a few times. The rearrangement uses TRBV30 and TRBJ1-2; a weak D match, TRBD1 (6 bases). The CDR3 loop spans 13 amino acids. V lost 2 bases to trimming and J lost 4 bases, with 11 bases between them. Germline V gives CDR1 GTSNPN, CDR2 SVGIG (reference sequence). The CDR3 loop reads CAWSPGRGYGYTF. The CDR3 nucleotides are TGTGCCTGGAGTCCGGGCAGGGGCTATGGCTACACCTTC. Full variable domain (outside the CDR3, taken from reference TRBV30 and TRBJ1-2): SQTIHQWPATLVQPVGSPLSLECTVEGTSNPNLYWYRQAAGRGLQLLFYSVGIGQISSEVPQNLSASRPQDRQFILSSKKLLLSDSGFYLCAWSPGRGYGYTFGSGTRLTVV.

This clone came up many times. This chain uses TRBV9 with TRBJ2-1, with no clear D. V lost 0 bases and J lost 0, with 16 bases in between. CDR3 size: 18 residues. The germline V gene encodes CDR1 SGDLS and CDR2 YYNGEE. Here the CDR3 DNA reads TGTGCCAGCAGCGTAGCTCTTGGGATTTGGGGCTCCTACAATGAGCAGTTCTTC. Its translation: CASSVALGIWGSYNEQFF.

This clone occurred a few times. V and J are TRBV7-2 and TRBJ2-7; 7 bases line up with TRBD1. This CDR3 region has 15 residues. Per the germline V gene, CDR1 is SGHTA and CDR2 is FQGNSA. The V segment lost 0 bases and the J segment 2 bases; nucleotides outside the gene matches: 4. CDR3: CASSLALQGAYEQYF. DNA of the CDR3: TGTGCCAGCAGCTTAGCGCTCCAGGGGGCCTACGAGCAGTACTTC.

The J gene is TRBJ2-3, the V gene TRBV30; 13 bases agree with TRBD2. V was clipped by 4 bases and J by 0 bases; unmatched bases: 10. CDR3 length: 18 residues. Looked up from germline, CDR1 is GTSNPN and CDR2 is SVGIG (reference sequence). The CDR3 nucleotides are TGTGCCTGGACGGGATGGACTAGCGGGGGCCTCAGCACAGATACGCAGTATTTT. It translates to CAWTGWTSGGLSTDTQYF.

The gene calls are TRBV6-5 and TRBJ1-6; D is possibly TRBD1 (5 bases). The V gene's germline CDR1 is MNHEY and CDR2 SVGAGI. Trimming took off 6 bases at V and 14 bases at J, with 11 bases between the two ends. This CDR3 is 11 amino acids long. Written as DNA, the CDR3 is TGTGCCAGCAGCCAGGGAGCTGCCCTCCACTTT. Residues: CASSQGAALHF.

A word on this clone: The sample holds other DNA sequences that translate to the same CDR3. The CDR3 loop reads CASSLGGSSYNEQFF. CDR3 DNA sequence: TGTGCCAGCAGCTTAGGGGGGAGCTCCTACAATGAGCAGTTCTTC. The V gene is TRBV11-2, the J gene TRBJ2-1; D may correspond to TRBD1 or TRBD2 (5 bases each). The CDR3 is 15 amino acids. From germline, CDR1 is SGHAT and CDR2 FQNNGV. V lost 1 base and J lost 0, with 7 bases in between.

This sequence joins TRBV4-2 and TRBJ1-2; D gene uncertain. CDR1 is LGHNA, CDR2 YNFKEQ, per germline. Trimming cost V 0 bases and J 7 bases, with 15 bases left between them. The CDR3 length is 15 residues. CDR3 nucleotides: TGTGCCAGCAGCCAAGATAGAAATTCGGTGGCTGGCTACACCTTC. Its translation is CASSQDRNSVAGYTF.

This clone was picked up a small number of times. The J gene is TRBJ1-1, the V gene TRBV18, with 7 bases identical to TRBD1. Losses at the gene ends were 3 bases for V and 4 bases for J; bases not matched to a gene: 5. Germline assignment: CDR1 KGHSH and CDR2 LQKENI. The CDR3 totals 14 residues. In DNA form, the CDR3 reads TGTGCCAGCTCACCCAGGGGGGTGAGCACTGAAGCTTTCTTT. It encodes CASSPRGVSTEAFF. The whole variable domain, filled in from reference TRBV18 and TRBJ1-1, reads NAGVMQNPRHLVRRRGQEARLRCSPMKGHSHVYWYRQLPEEGLKFMVYLQKENIIDESGMPKERFSAEFPKEGPSILRIQQVVRGDSAAYFCASSPRGVSTEAFFGQGTRLTVV.

Only a few counts were recorded for this clone. The rearrangement links TRBV6-1 to TRBJ1-1, with 9 nucleotides matching TRBD1. With 4 bases clipped from V and 6 bases from J, the junction kept 0 bases outside the gene matches. The V gene's germline CDR1 is MNHNS and CDR2 SASEGT. The CDR3 runs 12 residues. CDR3: CASSGQGAEAFF. DNA of the CDR3: TGTGCCAGCAGTGGACAGGGGGCTGAAGCTTTCTTT.